This T cell receptor beta chain came from a study of blood T cell repertoires in COVID-19. The table came from immunoSEQ multiplex PCR; TCRdb's copy has only in-frame clones and leaves some out. The table shows 200,000 to 300,000 clones, with roughly 88% occurring only once. CDR3 length: 14 amino acids. Germline V lookup: CDR1 SGHRS, CDR2 YFSETQ. V dropped 3 bases and J dropped 6 bases, with 12 bases sitting between them. The table lists this clone with a few counts. This sequence was found in a man in his forties or fifties with acute or convalescent COVID-19. The chain carries TRBV5-1 and TRBJ1-4; tentative D call: TRBD1 (6 bases). Sequenced sample: peripheral blood. The CDR3 sequence is CASSSPGEDEKLFF. CDR3 in DNA: TGCGCCAGCAGCTCCCCAGGGGAAGATGAAAAACTGTTTTTT.